This T cell receptor beta chain was retrieved from a study of shared clonotypes between healthy human individuals (dated by TCRdb to about 2020). Study-wide context: The cohort included three men and a couple of women between 18 and 49 years of age. To estimate repertoire size and how much clonotypes are shared between individuals, the study performed deep sequencing of blood TCR repertoires from roughly five healthy adults. To increase sequencing depth and limit assay-specific biases, TCR repertoire library preparation and sequencing were carried out by different laboratories using diverse techniques. Per donor, leukapheresis produced somewhere between about 0.85 and 9.5 billion PBMCs. The paper's findings and limits, for the study overall: Pairwise subsampling indicated that sequencing depth was expected to affect the degree of clonotype sharing among donors. Sampling was restricted to blood, and TCR repertoires in tissue are likely to differ from TCR repertoires in blood. The small number of donors limited the genetic and exposure-history diversity represented.

TCR CDR3 regions were amplified from genomic DNA by multiplex PCR using the deep immunoSEQ assay. Extracted genomic DNA from each cell subset was distributed evenly across all wells of several immunoSEQ 96-well plates, and each plate was treated as a replicate. For unsorted PBMC, roughly 0.3 ug genomic DNA, equal to 30,000 or so T cell genomes, was loaded into each replicate PCR. Ten immunoSEQ deep assay plates were used to sequence the unsorted PBMC genomic DNA. Purified libraries were quantified with a Qubit 3.0 fluorometer, sized on a Bioanalyzer 2100, and re-quantified with the KAPA Library Quantification kit. Each immunoSEQ 96-well plate was sequenced on its own single-read 150-cycle Illumina NextSeq 550 flow cell. The original pipeline was this. The immunoSEQ output contained only junctional sequences without quality scores, so filtering could not match that applied to full-length reads. To assign V/J genes and CDR3, sequences were annotated against IMGT germline references using PyIR, a Python wrapper for IgBLAST v1.9. Any read was removed if the V/J assignment was weak (E-value above 1e-6), the CDR3 was missing, or the read contained stop codons, out-of-frame junctions, or ambiguous translated residues. V3J clonotypes were defined by identical inferred V gene, J gene, and CDR3 amino acid sequence. Percentage overlap between repertoires was computed as shared unique clonotypes divided by the size of the smaller repertoire. Repertoire richness was assessed with RTK rarefaction, the Chao1 estimator, and Recon v2.1 estimates of unobserved clonotypes. TCRdb took this table from immuneACCESS and kept in-frame rearrangements with V and J called. Such tables lack part of the clones; where checked against another copy, unresolved V genes explain under half of the gap, and the rest is unexplained. Clonal size and the V and J genes are those of that table, whereas D and trimming came from the DNA. This sample is represented by around 530,000 clones; 70% to 80% of them were singletons. Around 12% of the sample is in the top ten clones.

Healthy HIV-negative adults with no recently reported acute infections or vaccinations were included as donors. All donors were Caucasian adults living in Nashville, Tennessee, USA. For unsorted samples, 75 million to 90 million PBMCs were counted and genomic DNA was extracted with the QIAamp DNA Blood Mini kit. Blood was collected by leukapheresis, and PBMCs were isolated by Ficoll-Histopaque density gradient centrifugation and then cryopreserved in liquid nitrogen vapor phase. This clone appeared a single time. This receptor's antigen is unknown. Per-nucleotide qualities are absent, and no much larger clonotype sits a single base away. The germline V gene (reference sequence) gives CDR1 as LNHDA and CDR2 as SQIVND. From the cysteine through the phenylalanine, the CDR3 covers 16 amino acids. The retained sequence is limited to the CDR3, 48 bases, with the frame set at the first base. The junction shows trimming of 9 bases on V and 3 bases on J, and the gene matches do not reach 13 bases of it.

The specimen was PBMCs. The rearrangement joined TRBV19 to TRBJ2-3; 9 bases in the junction line up with TRBD2. The sequence was collected from a middle-aged woman in good health. Some clones in this sample may be carry-over from other donors' samples. DNA sequence: TGTGCCAGCTCACCCCTAGCGGGAAAAACAACAGATACGCAGTATTTT. Its translation is CASSPLAGKTTDTQYF.